This TCR beta chain appears in the sequencing data of a study of blood T cell repertoires in COVID-19. The CDR3 spans 13 residues. Germline CDR1 reads SQVTM; CDR2 reads ANQGSEA. The V gene lost 7 bases and the J gene lost 3 bases, with 13 bases spanning the gap. Authors' analysis steps: Amplification with reference gene primers provided the estimates of nucleated cell counts. The data were produced by immunoSEQ multiplex PCR, yet TCRdb's version contains in-frame clones alone and is incomplete. The DNA gave D and trimming, while V, J and clone size come from that table. This table has roughly 35,000 clones, approximately 88% appearing once.

The material sequenced was peripheral blood. This TCR came from a man aged 55-75 years with active COVID-19. The chain combines TRBV29-1 with TRBJ2-1, with a tentative D call TRBD2 (6 bases). The CDR3 here is CSADGGIYNEQFF. As DNA, the CDR3 is TGCAGCGCCGATGGCGGGATCTACAATGAGCAGTTCTTC.